This T cell receptor beta chain was documented in a study of T cells in Graves' hyperthyroidism and ophthalmopathy (dated by TCRdb to about 2019). In terms of the full investigation: Peripheral blood was sampled at the time of initial diagnosis, prior to any treatment. To identify distinguishing TCR V-J signatures, a discovery cohort of 90 to 100 patients was used, comprising 40 to 45 with Graves' ophthalmopathy and 57 with stable Graves' hyperthyroidism. Whether ophthalmopathy could be predicted prospectively was tested in an independent validation cohort made up of roughly 19 hyperthyroidism patients plus 17 patients who later progressed to ophthalmopathy. The 85 to 100 discovery patients were divided at random into training and test sets in a 7:3 ratio. The study also compared thyroid tissue and blood T-cell repertoires from about 6 Graves' hyperthyroidism patients. After sampling, hyperthyroidism patients received methimazole starting at 30 mg daily, and ophthalmopathy patients received high-dose intravenous methylprednisolone. TCR Vbeta CDR3 sequencing of 140 or so peripheral blood samples (roughly 41 ophthalmopathy, around 80 hyperthyroidism and 17 progressor patients) is reported in the paper. Broader findings and caveats from the paper: In validation, the model predicted progression to ophthalmopathy a median of roughly 6.1 months before onset, with over 55% sensitivity and roughly 72% specificity. Ophthalmopathy was separated from stable hyperthyroidism by a 13 V-J signature model, with 87.88% sensitivity and roughly 81% specificity obtained in cross-validation and 80%/75% obtained in testing. No statistical method was used to set the sample size in advance, and investigators knew the group allocation. Blood samples also contained most of the expanded thyroid clonotypes (frequency above 0.001), which suggests that blood repertoires may reflect thyroid immune responses.

In regard to this clonotype: This receptor's antigen is unknown. Base qualities are not recorded, but no much larger clone differs from it by a single base.

TCR beta CDR3 regions were amplified from RNA transcripts. A first-round RT-PCR of the TCR CDR3 used the HTBI primer set with the Qiagen OneStep RT-PCR kit. Libraries were constructed in a second round of multiplex PCR, after which size selection and purification were performed. The libraries were sequenced on an Illumina HiSeq2000 using paired-end 100 bp reads. As for the original processing: SOAPnuke was used to process the raw data, removing reads that contained adapters or uncalled bases, had a mean Phred below 15, or lacked an exact match to the constant primer or identifier. High-quality paired reads were merged using COPE v1.2.5, and each unique nucleotide sequence was defined as a clonotype. MiTCR v1.1 was used to align the clonotypes against IMGT TRBV, TRBD and TRBJ reference segments. Analysis was restricted to V-J combinations with a frequency above 0.0001, which covered 99.2% of repertoires. The TCS score was defined as F50 (clonal expansion) divided by E x V (chaos), with BLOSUM62-based TCRdist calculated between CDR3 peptides within each V-J. Welch's t-statistics and random forest reduced roughly 540 V-J features to about 13, which were used in a naive Bayes classifier (R e1071). The public sequencing data were trimmed at Q25 with fastp and processed into clonotypes with MiXCR by TCRdb, which kept only in-frame beta chains. Here each entry gathers all rows of one CDR3 protein and keeps the most common genes and DNA. Clone size and V and J calls follow TCRdb, not the original study. The sample table lists 300,000 to 450,000 distinct CDR3 sequences, 15% of them with a count of one. The ten largest clones add up to 32% of the sample.

The CDR3 holds 13 amino acids from the cysteine to the phenylalanine. Left in the record is the CDR3 DNA by itself, 39 bases read in frame from the first base. Between the V and J ends, shortened by 4 bases and 5 bases respectively, the junction contains 9 bases. The germline V gene supplies CDR1 SGHAT and CDR2 FQNNGV. Stable Graves' hyperthyroidism was defined as the absence of progression to ophthalmopathy over 18 months of follow-up. Hyperthyroidism patients were aged 18 to 65 years and newly diagnosed, with disease duration of less than 2 months. The study excluded patients with uncontrolled infections, other autoimmune diseases, pregnancy or lactation. Diagnoses were established on the basis of clinical symptoms, serum thyroxine and TRAb, thyroid ultrasound, and orbital computed tomography. PBMCs were isolated from approximately 10 ml of fresh peripheral blood by Ficoll-Paque density gradient centrifugation. Trizol reagent was used to extract total RNA, and RNA quality was then checked on an Agilent 2100 Bioanalyzer.

The clonotype comes from a woman in her 30s with Graves' hyperthyroidism. Sequenced material: blood. The chain uses TRBV11-2 and TRBJ2-1; the D gene assignment is ambiguous. The DNA reads TGTGCCAGCAGCTCCCCCCTTAACAATGAGCAGTTCTTC. Translation gives CASSSPLNNEQFF.